This T cell receptor (beta chain) originates from a study of blood T cell repertoires in COVID-19 (dated by TCRdb to 2018 to 2021). About the full investigation: The collaborator samples originated in the United States, Italy and Spain and spanned the acute and convalescent phases of COVID-19. The prospective study material was composed of cDNA or gDNA derived from T cells, B-cell-depleted T cells, or PBMCs. Subjects who had been exposed to COVID-19, were actively infected with it, or had recovered from it provided the deeply sampled blood TCRbeta repertoires that made up the dataset. The repertoires were released in a freely available public database intended as a resource for research on the immune response to SARS-CoV-2. Samples came from the ongoing ImmuneRACE study (first 160 participants) plus 1,254 subjects from 6 global collaborators. The sample metadata nearly always contained a de-identified subject ID, COVID-19 status, age in years and sex. Where available, HLA class I and class II types were taken from metadata supplied by the sample provider and were not determined by assay-based typing. The study at large found these results: How much clinical and demographic metadata was included differed by source and by participant, and the metadata was provided uncurated.

In the case of this clone: The target of this receptor is not known. No base quality values were provided; no much bigger clone lies one nucleotide off.

In Seattle, one collaborating source enrolled patients while the infection was active and tracked those patients longitudinally over the course of disease. Whole blood was collected in K2EDTA tubes by collaborating institutions according to the institutions' own protocols. For TCRbeta analysis, collaborator samples were shipped as frozen whole blood, as isolated PBMCs, or as DNA extracted from either sample type. TCRbeta CDR3 regions were amplified from genomic DNA by means of the immunoSEQ Assay, a bias-controlled multiplex PCR. The paper's processing steps were these. Nucleated cell counts per sample were estimated from amplification of reference gene primers within the assay. Sequence reads were collapsed and filtered to measure the absolute abundance of every unique TCRbeta CDR3 rearrangement. Productive Simpson clonality was computed per sample as the square root of Simpson's diversity index over productive rearrangements. Here the immuneACCESS table is served through TCRdb, limited to in-frame sequences with V and J called. Missing clones are a known gap in these copies; in checked studies unresolved V genes cover under half, and the rest lacks a known reason. V, J and clone size are those of that table, while D and trimming were read from the DNA. The sample table lists approximately 79,000 clones, roughly 80% of them with a count of one. In total, the top ten clones hold roughly 13% of the sample.

The sequence derives from a man in his fifties with COVID-19, enrolled during active disease. Specimen: peripheral blood.

The base sequence is TGTGCCAGCAGCTTCCCCAGCGGGAGACTCCCGACAGATACGCAGTATTTT. The resulting protein is CASSFPSGRLPTDTQYF. In this chain, TRBV9 is recombined with TRBJ2-3; TRBD2 matches 8 bases in the middle. Ends trimmed: V by 4 bases, J by 3 bases; bases unmatched to a gene: 13. CDR1 and CDR2 are read off the germline V gene as SGDLS and YYNGEE. Spanning cysteine to phenylalanine, the CDR3 consists of 17 amino acids. Just the 51-base CDR3 DNA is kept, in frame starting at base 1.